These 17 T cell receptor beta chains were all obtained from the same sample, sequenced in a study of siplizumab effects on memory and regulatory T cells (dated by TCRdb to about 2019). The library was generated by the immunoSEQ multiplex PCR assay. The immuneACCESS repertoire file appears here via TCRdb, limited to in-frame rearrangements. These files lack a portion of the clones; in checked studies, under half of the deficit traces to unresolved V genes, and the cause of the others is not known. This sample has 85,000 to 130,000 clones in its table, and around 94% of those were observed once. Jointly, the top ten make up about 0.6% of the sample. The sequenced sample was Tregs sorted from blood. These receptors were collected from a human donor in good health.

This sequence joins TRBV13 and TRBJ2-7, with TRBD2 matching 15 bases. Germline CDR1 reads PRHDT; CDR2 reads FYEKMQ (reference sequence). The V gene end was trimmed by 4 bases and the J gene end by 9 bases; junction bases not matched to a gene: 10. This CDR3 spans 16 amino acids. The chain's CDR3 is CASSSRTSGRASSQYF. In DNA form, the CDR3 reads TGTGCCAGCAGCTCCCGGACTAGCGGGAGGGCCAGTTCGCAGTACTTC. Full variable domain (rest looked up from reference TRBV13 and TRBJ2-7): AAGVIQSPRHLIKEKRETATLKCYPIPRHDTVYWYQQGPGQDPQFLISFYEKMQSDKGSIPDRFSAQQFSDYHSELNMSSLELGDSALYFCASSSRTSGRASSQYFGPGTRLTVT.

CDR3: CASGPQAARSYGYTF. Here the CDR3 DNA reads TGTGCCAGCGGACCCCAGGCCGCTCGGAGCTATGGCTACACCTTC. This chain joins TRBV5-8 and TRBJ1-2; D is unresolved. Trimming shortened V by 7 bases and J by 4 bases, and 20 bases separated the two germline ends. Germline CDR1 is SGHTS and CDR2 is YDEGEE. The CDR3 is made up of 15 amino acids.

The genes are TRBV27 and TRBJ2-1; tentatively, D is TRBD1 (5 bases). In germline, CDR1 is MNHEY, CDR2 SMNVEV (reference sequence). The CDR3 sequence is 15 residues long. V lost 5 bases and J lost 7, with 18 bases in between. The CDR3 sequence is CASSQWGGAANEQFF. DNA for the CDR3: TGTGCCAGCAGTCAGTGGGGTGGGGCGGCAAATGAGCAGTTCTTC.

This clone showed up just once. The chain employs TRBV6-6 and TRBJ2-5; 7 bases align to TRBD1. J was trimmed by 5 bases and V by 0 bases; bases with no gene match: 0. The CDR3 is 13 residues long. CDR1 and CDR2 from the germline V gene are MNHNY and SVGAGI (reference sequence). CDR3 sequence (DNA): TGTGCCAGCAGTTACTCAGGGGGCGAGACCCAGTACTTC. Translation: CASSYSGGETQYF.

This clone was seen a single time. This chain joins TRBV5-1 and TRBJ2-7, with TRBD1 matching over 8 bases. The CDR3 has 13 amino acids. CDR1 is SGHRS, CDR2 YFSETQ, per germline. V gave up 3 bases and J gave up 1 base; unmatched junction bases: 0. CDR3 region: CASSWDRSYEQYF. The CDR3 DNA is TGCGCCAGCAGCTGGGACAGGTCCTACGAGCAGTACTTC.

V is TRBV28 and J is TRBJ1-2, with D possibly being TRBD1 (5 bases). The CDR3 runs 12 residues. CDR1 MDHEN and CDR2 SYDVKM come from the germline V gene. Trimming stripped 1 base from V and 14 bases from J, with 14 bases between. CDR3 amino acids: CASSLSGLSGTF. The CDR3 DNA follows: TGTGCCAGCAGTTTATCGGGGCTGTCTGGGACCTTC.

The CDR3 coding sequence is TGCGCCAGCAGCTCTGGGGGGAACATTCAGTACTTC. It codes for CASSSGGNIQYF. The V gene is TRBV5-1, the J gene TRBJ2-4, with D possibly being TRBD2 (6 bases). Germline values: CDR1 SGHRS, CDR2 YFSETQ. V gave up 3 bases and J gave up 7 bases, with 8 bases separating them. The CDR3 extends over 12 amino acids.

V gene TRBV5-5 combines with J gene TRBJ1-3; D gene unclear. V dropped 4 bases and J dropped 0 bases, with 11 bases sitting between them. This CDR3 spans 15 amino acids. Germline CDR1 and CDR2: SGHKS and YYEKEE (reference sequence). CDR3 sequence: CASSLGLSSGNTIYF. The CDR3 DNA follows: TGTGCCAGCAGCCTCGGACTTTCCTCTGGAAACACCATATATTTT.

CDR3 coding DNA: TGTGCCAGCAGCTTAACCGGACTAGCGGGACCCTCCTACGAGCAGTACTTC. Protein sequence: CASSLTGLAGPSYEQYF. The J gene is TRBJ2-7, the V gene TRBV7-9; TRBD2 aligns across 12 bases. V trimming: 2 bases; J trimming: 0 bases; junction bases outside the gene matches: 5. The germline V gene encodes CDR1 SEHNR and CDR2 FQNEAQ (reference sequence). This CDR3 region has 17 residues.

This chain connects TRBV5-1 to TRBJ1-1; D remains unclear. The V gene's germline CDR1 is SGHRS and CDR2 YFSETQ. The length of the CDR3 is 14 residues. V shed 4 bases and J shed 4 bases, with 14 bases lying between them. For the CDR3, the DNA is TGCGCCAGCAGCCCCGGCCTTTGGAGCACTGAAGCTTTCTTT. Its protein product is CASSPGLWSTEAFF.

The CDR3 DNA follows: TGTGCCAGCAGTGGGTCCTCCTACGAGCAGTACTTC. Translated, it gives CASSGSSYEQYF. J is TRBJ2-7 and V is TRBV9; D gene unclear. CDR3 length: 12 residues. The V gene's germline CDR1 is SGDLS and CDR2 YYNGEE. With 5 bases removed from V and 0 bases from J, the gap between germline ends came to 6 bases.

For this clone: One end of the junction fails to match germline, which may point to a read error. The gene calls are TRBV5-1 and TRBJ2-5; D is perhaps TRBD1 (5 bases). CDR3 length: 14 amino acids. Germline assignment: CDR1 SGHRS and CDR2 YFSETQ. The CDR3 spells CASSLVQGQGTQYF. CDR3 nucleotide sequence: TGCGCCAGCAGCTTGGTTCAGGGCCAAGGGACCCAGTACTTC. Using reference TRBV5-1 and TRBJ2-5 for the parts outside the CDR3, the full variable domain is KAGVTQTPRYLIKTRGQQVTLSCSPISGHRSVSWYQQTPGQGLQFLFEYFSETQRNKGNFPGRFSGRQFSNSRSEMNVSTLELGDSALYLCASSLVQGQGTQYFGPGTRLLVL.

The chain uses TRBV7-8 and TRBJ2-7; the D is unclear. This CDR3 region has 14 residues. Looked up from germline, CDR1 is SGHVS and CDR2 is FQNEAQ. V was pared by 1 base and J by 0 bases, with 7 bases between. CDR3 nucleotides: TGTGCCAGCAGCTTAGGGGCCGTCTCCTACGAGCAGTACTTC. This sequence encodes CASSLGAVSYEQYF.

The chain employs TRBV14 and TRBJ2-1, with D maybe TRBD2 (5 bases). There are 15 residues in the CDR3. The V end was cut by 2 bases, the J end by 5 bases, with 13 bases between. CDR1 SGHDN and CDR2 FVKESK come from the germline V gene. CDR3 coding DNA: TGTGCCAGCAGCCAAATAGGTATAGCGAACAATGAGCAGTTCTTC. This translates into CASSQIGIANNEQFF.

The CDR3 protein is CASSYTGGLSSGNTIYF. The DNA of the CDR3 is TGCGCCAGCAGCTATACAGGGGGTTTATCCTCTGGAAACACCATATATTTT. The chain is built from TRBV5-1 and TRBJ1-3; 8 bases match TRBD1. Germline CDR1 and CDR2: SGHRS and YFSETQ. J gave up 0 bases and V 3 bases, and 8 bases lay outside the gene matches. The CDR3 runs to 17 residues.

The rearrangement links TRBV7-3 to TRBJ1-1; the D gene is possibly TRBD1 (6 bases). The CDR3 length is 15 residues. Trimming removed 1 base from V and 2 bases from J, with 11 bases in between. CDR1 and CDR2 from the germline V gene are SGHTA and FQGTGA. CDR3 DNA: TGTGCCAGCAGCTTAAACGGGGGGGCCAACACTGAAGCTTTCTTT. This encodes CASSLNGGANTEAFF.

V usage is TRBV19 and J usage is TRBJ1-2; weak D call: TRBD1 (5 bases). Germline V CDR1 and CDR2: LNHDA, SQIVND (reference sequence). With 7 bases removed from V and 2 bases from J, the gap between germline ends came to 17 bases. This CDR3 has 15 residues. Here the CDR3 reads CASTRTGTANYGYTF. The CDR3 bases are TGTGCCAGTACCAGGACCGGGACTGCGAACTATGGCTACACCTTC.